This T cell receptor (beta chain) stems from a study of shared clonotypes between healthy human individuals (dated by TCRdb to 2018 to 2020). For the wider study: Three men and two women, aged 18 to 49 years, made up the cohort. To increase sequencing depth and limit assay-specific biases, TCR repertoire library preparation and sequencing were carried out by different laboratories using diverse techniques. Leukapheresis yielded between about 0.85 and 10 billion PBMCs per donor. To estimate repertoire size and how much clonotypes are shared between individuals, the study performed deep sequencing of blood TCR repertoires from a few healthy adults. Per donor, three plates each were used for CD4 naive and CD4 memory, two for CD8 naive, and one for CD8 memory. The study at large found these results: Only blood was sampled, and tissue TCR repertoires likely differ from those in blood. Pairwise subsampling indicated that sequencing depth was expected to affect the degree of clonotype sharing among donors. Incomplete sequencing was indicated by rarefaction of sorted-subset datasets, despite the large sequencing depth. Sharing across several donors was observed for 4.5% to 6.5% of naive CD4, over 3% of naive CD8, 2.3% of memory CD4, and about 0.39% of memory CD8 clonotypes. Estimated clonotype richness was generally larger for naive than for memory subsets. Clonotypes shared by all four sorted-subset donors showed higher generation probabilities than non-shared clonotypes. Because the study included only a small number of donors, the genetic and exposure-history diversity represented was limited.

This clone has just one count. The antigen this receptor binds is unknown. No base qualities exist here, and no much larger clone lies one base off it. V and J lose 11 bases and 6 bases, and a span of 11 bases separates them. Spanning cysteine to phenylalanine, the CDR3 consists of 12 amino acids. This entry keeps only the CDR3 DNA: 36 bases, framed from base 1. Via the germline V gene, CDR1 is MDHEN and CDR2 SYDVKM. The donors were healthy, HIV-negative adults with no recently reported acute infections or vaccinations. Only Caucasian adults living in Nashville, Tennessee, USA were represented among the donors. CD4+ T cells were enriched through magnetic negative selection, after which naive cells were positively selected on CD45RA and the remaining negative fraction served as the memory subset. After blood collection by leukapheresis, PBMCs were isolated using Ficoll-Histopaque density gradient centrifugation and then cryopreserved in the vapor phase of liquid nitrogen. Purity and quantity of every magnetically sorted T cell population were checked by analytical flow cytometry. Genomic DNA was isolated from every sorted fraction and measured by UV absorbance on a Nanodrop 2000c.

Using the deep immunoSEQ assay, TCR CDR3 regions were amplified from genomic DNA by multiplex PCR. For each cell subset, the extracted genomic DNA was distributed evenly across all wells of several immunoSEQ 96-well plates, and each plate served as one replicate. For sorted subsets, each replicate PCR was loaded with 200 ng genomic DNA, equivalent to about 30,000 T cell genomes. Purified libraries were quantified with a Qubit 3.0 fluorometer, sized on a Bioanalyzer 2100, and re-quantified with the KAPA Library Quantification kit. Each immunoSEQ 96-well plate was sequenced on its own single-read 150-cycle Illumina NextSeq 550 flow cell. Per the source publication's procedure: Because only junctional sequences without quality scores were contained in the immunoSEQ output, filtering matching that applied to full-length reads could not be performed. To assign V/J genes and CDR3, sequences were annotated using PyIR, a Python wrapper for IgBLAST v1.9, with IMGT germline references. Any read was removed if the V/J assignment was weak (E-value above 1e-6), the CDR3 was missing, or the read contained stop codons, out-of-frame junctions, or ambiguous translated residues. V3J clonotypes were defined as sequences sharing the same inferred V gene, J gene, and CDR3 amino acid sequence. The percentage overlap between two repertoires was calculated by dividing the number of shared unique clonotypes by the size of the smaller repertoire. Richness of each repertoire was evaluated using RTK rarefaction, the Chao1 estimator, and Recon v2.1 estimates of unobserved clonotypes. Generation probabilities were computed with OLGA for all TCRbeta clonotypes obtained by the gDNA method from a few donors. TCRdb holds this immuneACCESS table with in-frame rearrangements only. Some clones are missing; in checked studies, unresolved V genes explain under half, and the rest has no known cause. That table furnishes V, J and clone size, whereas the DNA furnished D and trimming. The sample data list roughly 2,300,000 clones, and around 92% of these were observed just once. The biggest ten clones account for about 0.41% of the sample.

This TCR was recovered from a young man in good health. Some clones in this sample may be carry-over from other donors' samples. The chain is assembled from TRBV28 and TRBJ1-6; TRBD1 is perhaps the D gene, given 5 matching bases. The sequencing input was naive CD4+ T cells from PBMCs. Interpreted using the paper, the cell subset or site label stands for: CD45RA+ positively selected. The DNA sequence is as follows: TGTGCCGGGGGGGTGTCTAATTCACCCCTCCACTTT. Protein translation: CAGGVSNSPLHF. This CDR3, with the reference TRBV28 and TRBJ1-6 proteins standing in past its ends, gives the full variable domain DVKVTQSSRYLVKRTGEKVFLECVQDMDHENMFWYRQDPGLGLRLIYFSYDVKMKEKGDIPEGYSVSREKKERFSLILESASTNQTSMYLCAGGVSNSPLHFGNGTRLTVT.